This entry concerns a single TCR beta chain. Its binding antigen is unknown. Base qualities are not provided; no much larger clone lies one nucleotide away. The data were obtained in a study of T cell repertoires in cytomegalovirus infection (dated by TCRdb to about 2019). Background for the entire study: Donor HLA type was relevant to the analysis, as public TCR beta signatures indicated carriage of CMV infection together with the matching HLA type. On the study overall, not on this receptor specifically: In both this cohort and an independent cohort of several hundred donors, the cumulative frequency of public TCR beta family members distinguished carriers of CMV infection plus the relevant HLA type. The ex vivo response was dominated by HLA-C-restricted CMV-specific TCR beta clonotypes, which also provided the single most frequent clonotype in two of eight donors.

From cysteine to phenylalanine, the CDR3 is 12 amino acids long. CDR3 DNA only is kept here, 36 bases in frame from base 1. After removal of 5 bases from V and 5 bases from J, the junction retains 4 bases not matched to a gene. CDR1 DFQATT and CDR2 SNEGSKA were looked up in the germline V gene (reference sequence). The listed sequencing device is Illumina HiSeq 1500. TCRdb applied fastp at Q25 and MiXCR to the public reads, then kept only in-frame beta chains. Duplicate CDR3 protein sequences are folded into a single record with the most common DNA and genes. For this sample there are 450,000 to 600,000 distinct CDR3 sequences; 11% appear just once. 10% of the sample rests with the top ten.

Recombination joined TRBV20-1 with TRBJ1-2; 8 middle bases align to TRBD1. The receptor was isolated from a human donor in good health (CMV status not recorded). Some clones in this sample may be carry-over from other donors' samples. The sample consisted of PBMCs. The CDR3 region: CSARDRGYGYTF. The DNA is as follows: TGCAGTGCTCGCGACAGGGGTTATGGCTACACCTTC.